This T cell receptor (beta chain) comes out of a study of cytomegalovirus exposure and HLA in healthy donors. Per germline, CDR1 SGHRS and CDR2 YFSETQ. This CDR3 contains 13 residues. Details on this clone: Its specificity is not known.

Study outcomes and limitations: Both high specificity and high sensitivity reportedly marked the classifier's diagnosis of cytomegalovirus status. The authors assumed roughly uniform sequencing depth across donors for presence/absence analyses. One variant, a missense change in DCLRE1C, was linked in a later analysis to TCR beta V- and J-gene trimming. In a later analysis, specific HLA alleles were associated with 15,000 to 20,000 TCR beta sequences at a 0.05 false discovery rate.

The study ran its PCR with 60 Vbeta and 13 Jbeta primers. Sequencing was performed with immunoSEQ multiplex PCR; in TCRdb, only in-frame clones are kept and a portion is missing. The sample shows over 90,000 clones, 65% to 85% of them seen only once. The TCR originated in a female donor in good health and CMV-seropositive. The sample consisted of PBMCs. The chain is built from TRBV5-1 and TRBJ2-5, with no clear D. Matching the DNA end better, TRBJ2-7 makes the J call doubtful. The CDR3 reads CASRSTPIYEQYF. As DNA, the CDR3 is TGCGCCAGCCGTTCAACTCCGATCTACGAGCAGTACTTC.